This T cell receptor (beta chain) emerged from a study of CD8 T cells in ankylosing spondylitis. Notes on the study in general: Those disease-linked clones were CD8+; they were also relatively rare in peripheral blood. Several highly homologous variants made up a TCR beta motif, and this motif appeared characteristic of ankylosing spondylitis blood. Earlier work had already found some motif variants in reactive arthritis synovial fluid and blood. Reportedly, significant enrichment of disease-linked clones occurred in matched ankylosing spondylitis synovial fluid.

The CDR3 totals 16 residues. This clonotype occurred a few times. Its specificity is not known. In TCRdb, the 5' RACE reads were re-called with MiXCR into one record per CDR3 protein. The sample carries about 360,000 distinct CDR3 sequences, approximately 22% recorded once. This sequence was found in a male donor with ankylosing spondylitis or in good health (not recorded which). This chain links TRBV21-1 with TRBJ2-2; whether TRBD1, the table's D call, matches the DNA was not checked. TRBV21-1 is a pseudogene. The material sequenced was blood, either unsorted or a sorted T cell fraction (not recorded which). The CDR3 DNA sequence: TGTGCCAGCAGGCACCCGGGACAGGGCGGCACCGGGGAGCTGTTTTTT. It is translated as CASRHPGQGGTGELFF.